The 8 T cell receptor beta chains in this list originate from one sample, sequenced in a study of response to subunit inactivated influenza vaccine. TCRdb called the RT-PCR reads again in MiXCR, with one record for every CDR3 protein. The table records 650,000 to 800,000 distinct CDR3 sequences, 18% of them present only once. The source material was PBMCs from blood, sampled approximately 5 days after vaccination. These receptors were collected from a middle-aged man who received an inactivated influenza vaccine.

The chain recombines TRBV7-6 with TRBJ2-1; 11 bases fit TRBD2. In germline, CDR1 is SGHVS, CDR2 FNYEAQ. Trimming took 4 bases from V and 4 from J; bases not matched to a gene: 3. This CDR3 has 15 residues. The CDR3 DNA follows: TGTGCCAGCAGCTCTAGCGGGGGGTTTTACAATGAGCAGTTCTTC. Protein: CASSSSGGFYNEQFF.

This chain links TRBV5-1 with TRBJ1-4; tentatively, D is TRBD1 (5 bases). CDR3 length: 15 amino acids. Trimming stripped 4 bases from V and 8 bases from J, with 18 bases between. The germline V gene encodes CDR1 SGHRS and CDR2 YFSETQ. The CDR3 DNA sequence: TGCGCCAGCAGCCCCGACGGGGGAGTAGGAGAAAAACTGTTTTTT. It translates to CASSPDGGVGEKLFF.

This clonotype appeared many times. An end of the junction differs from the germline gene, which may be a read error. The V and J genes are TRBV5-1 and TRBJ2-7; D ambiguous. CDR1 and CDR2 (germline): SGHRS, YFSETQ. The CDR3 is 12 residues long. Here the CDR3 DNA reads TGTGCCAGCAGCTTACCAGCATACGAGCAGTACTTC. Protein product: CASSLPAYEQYF.

The CDR3 region has the DNA TGTGCCAGCAGTTTTCGGAGGGGGCGCCGGACTAATGAAAAACTGTTTTTT. This sequence encodes CASSFRRGRRTNEKLFF. The chain has TRBV27 and TRBJ1-4, with TRBD1 identical over 7 bases. Unmatched junction bases numbered 9, after V lost 3 bases and J lost 2 bases. The germline V gene has CDR1 MNHEY and CDR2 SMNVEV (reference sequence). There are 17 residues in the CDR3.

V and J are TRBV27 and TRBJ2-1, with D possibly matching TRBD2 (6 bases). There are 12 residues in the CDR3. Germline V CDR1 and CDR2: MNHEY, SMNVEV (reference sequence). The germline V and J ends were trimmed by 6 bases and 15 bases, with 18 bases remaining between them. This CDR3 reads CASSRLSGKAFF. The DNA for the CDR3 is TGTGCCAGCAGCCGACTTAGCGGAAAGGCGTTCTTC.

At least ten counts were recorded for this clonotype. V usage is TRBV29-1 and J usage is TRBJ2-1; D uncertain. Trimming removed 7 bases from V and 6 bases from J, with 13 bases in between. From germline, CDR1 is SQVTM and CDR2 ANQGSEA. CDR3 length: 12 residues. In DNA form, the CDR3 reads TGCAGCGGTACGATGCTAACCAATGAGCAGTTCTTC. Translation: CSGTMLTNEQFF.

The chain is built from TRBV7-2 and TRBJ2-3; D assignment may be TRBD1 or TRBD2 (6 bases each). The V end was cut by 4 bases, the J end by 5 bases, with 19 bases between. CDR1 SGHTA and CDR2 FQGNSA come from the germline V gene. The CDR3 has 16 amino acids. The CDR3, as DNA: TGTGCCAGCAGCTCAGGGGCGTTCGGGCGGGGAGATACGCAGTATTTT. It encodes CASSSGAFGRGDTQYF. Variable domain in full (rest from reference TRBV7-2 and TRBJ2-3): GAGVSQSPSNKVTEKGKDVELRCDPISGHTALYWYRQSLGQGLEFLIYFQGNSAPDKSGLPSDRFSAERTGGSVSTLTIQRTQQEDSAVYLCASSSGAFGRGDTQYFGPGTRLTVL.

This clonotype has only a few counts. The CDR3 nucleotides are TGTGCCAGCAGCCCCCAGGGACTAGCGGGACCCAAAAACATTCAGTACTTC. Encoded protein: CASSPQGLAGPKNIQYF. V gene TRBV9 combines with J gene TRBJ2-4, with 13 bases aligning to TRBD2. The J segment lost 2 bases and the V segment lost 4 bases, leaving 6 bases of the junction unmatched. The CDR3 contains 17 residues. Germline assignment: CDR1 SGDLS and CDR2 YYNGEE.